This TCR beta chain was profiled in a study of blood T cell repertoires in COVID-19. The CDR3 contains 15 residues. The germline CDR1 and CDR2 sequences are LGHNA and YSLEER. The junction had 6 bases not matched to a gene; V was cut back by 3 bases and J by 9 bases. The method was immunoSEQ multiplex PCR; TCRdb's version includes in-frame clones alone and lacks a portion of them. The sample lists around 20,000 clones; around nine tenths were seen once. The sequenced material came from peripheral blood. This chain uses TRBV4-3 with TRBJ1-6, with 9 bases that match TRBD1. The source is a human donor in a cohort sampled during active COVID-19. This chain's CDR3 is CASSQLGQGSSPLHF. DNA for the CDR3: TGCGCCAGCAGCCAGCTCGGACAGGGGAGTTCACCCCTCCACTTT.